What follows is one T cell receptor (beta chain) and its context. Which antigen it targets is not known. Base qualities were left out, and no much larger clone turns up one base away. These data are taken from a study of persistence of HIV-infected CD4 T cells (dated by TCRdb to 2018 to 2021). Study-wide context: The study isolated CMV- and HIV-1 Gag-responding CD4+ T cells from ART-treated individuals to examine antigen-driven clonal expansion of HIV-1-infected cells. TCRbeta sequencing assessed the clonality of all cells in each sorted population, while proviral sequencing assessed the clonality of infected cells. Peripheral blood samples of up to roughly 200 mL were obtained at multiple time points, with the exception of two participants, for whom leukapheresis was performed at a single time point. The median time the participants had spent on suppressive ART was approximately eight years. For the TCR cluster analysis across participants, fewer than ten participants were included for CMV and about 7 participants for Gag.

The germline V gene provides CDR1 SGHNT and CDR2 YENEEA. V gives up 0 bases and J gives up 1 base, and the segment between their germline ends measures 6 bases. There are 14 amino acids in the CDR3, from cysteine to phenylalanine inclusive. The retained sequence is limited to the CDR3, 42 bases, with the frame set at the first base. Study-wide conclusions, independent of this receptor: Significantly lower TCRbeta richness was observed in CMV- and Gag-responding cells than in anti-CD3/anti-CD28-responding cells, and higher oligoclonality was observed in CMV-responding cells than in CD3/CD28-stimulated and Gag-responding cells. Antigen-responding cells were enriched for degenerate expanded CDR3beta sequences, which suggests convergent selection of CD4+ responses to CMV and Gag. Restriction of bulk TCR analyses to the rare CMV-responding cells that actually carried HIV-1 proviruses was not possible. Within the same sorted populations, how oligoclonal the TCRs were correlated with how oligoclonal the proviruses were. Only a small number of individuals took part in the study, and the range of antigens tested was limited.

This sample's treatment or condition label indicates: suppressive antiretroviral therapy. Cells were stimulated with lysates of CMV-infected fibroblasts at roughly 10 ug/mL. Memory CD4+ T cells that did not respond, being CD40L-negative, CD69-negative and CD45RO-high, were sorted as memory populations depleted of antigen-responding cells. Participants were HIV-1-infected adults who started suppressive ART during chronic infection. For at least 4 years, participants had undetectable plasma HIV-1 RNA, below 50 copies/mL. To be included, a participant needed positive CMV serology and a CD4+ T cell count above 400 cells/uL. Before stimulation, PBMCs were isolated using density centrifugation and depleted of CD8+ T cells. For less than 20 hours, the CD8-depleted PBMCs were stimulated with anti-CD28/CD49d costimulation, a CD40-blocking antibody, and enfuvirtide to prevent new infections. Cell sorting was done on a Beckman Coulter MoFlo Legacy or XDP sorter, and dead cells were excluded with propidium iodide. Genomic DNA was extracted using the QIAamp DNA Mini Kit for samples with more than one million cells and using the Quick-DNA Microprep Kit for all other samples.

The immunoSEQ hsTCRB assay version 4 in survey mode was used to sequence TCRbeta repertoires from genomic DNA. Genomic DNA was diluted to around 10 ng/uL, using up to about 1 ug per sample for TCRbeta sequencing. For the original study's pipeline: ImmunoSeq Analyzer 3.0 was used for analysis of TCRbeta data, and diversity was computed on productive nucleotide rearrangements. Using the Immunarch R package, the improved Chao index served to estimate lower-bound TCR diversity and the Gini coefficient served to estimate clonality. Nucleotide rearrangements that differed but encoded the same CDR3beta amino acid sequence were counted as separate clonotypes. Differential abundance analysis identified TCRbeta sequences significantly enriched in antigen-responding cells relative to anti-CD3/anti-CD28-activated cells. TCRs were clustered by predicted peptide-MHC specificity with GLIPH2, both within individual participants and across merged participant data sets. TCRdb took over this immuneACCESS table, retaining in-frame rearrangements with V and J assigned. Such tables are incomplete; in checked studies, under half of the missing clones stem from an unresolved V gene, and the remainder is unexplained. V and J calls and clone size come straight from that table; D and trimming were deduced from the DNA. Counted in this sample were 25,000 to 35,000 clones; roughly four fifths of them appeared once. Roughly 4.8% of the sample is in the top ten clones.

The specimen comprised CD4+ T cells sorted from PBMCs after approximately 19-hour stimulation, sampled from a patient who received antiretroviral therapy. According to the study, the label for this sample's cell subset or site signals: CD40L-CD69- CD45RO-high memory CD4 T cells not responding to CMV lysate. The receptor was isolated from an adult man with HIV who was CMV-seropositive. The sequence links TRBV11-3 to TRBJ1-1, with an unclear D gene assignment. Here is the DNA: TGTGCCAGCAGCTTAGATGGAGGGAACACTGAAGCTTTCTTT. It codes for CASSLDGGNTEAFF.